This TCR beta chain was sequenced during a study of tumor-infiltrating lymphocytes in primary liver carcinoma. General observations from the study: Top clones occupying all five tumor regions numbered only about 7-24%.

The CDR3 sequence is 11 residues long. Trimming removed 2 bases from V and 7 bases from J, with 9 bases in between. Germline V lookup: CDR1 GTSNPN, CDR2 SVGIG (reference sequence). To note about this clonotype: Its antigen is unknown.

Starting material for RNA and DNA co-extraction consisted of roughly 20-34 mg of unsorted bulk tissue. Patients were chronically HBV-infected and treatment-naive. Every tumor sample had over 75% viable tumor cells. The input was 400 to 500 ng total RNA; TCR beta cDNA was made from it with a constant-region primer. Slightly modified ARM-PCR with three nested multiplex PCR rounds yielded TCR beta libraries. Each of the first two PCR rounds ran 9 to 11 cycles with TRBV1-TRBV30 forward and C-beta reverse primers. In TCRdb, the multiplex PCR reads were re-called with MiXCR into one record per CDR3 protein. The sample yields roughly 120,000 distinct CDR3 sequences, roughly three fifths seen once.

The sample taken for sequencing was liver tumor tissue from sampling region 1. Regarding subset: tumor region T1, superior pole. This chain joins TRBV30 and TRBJ2-7, with D perhaps assigned TRBD1 or TRBD2 (6 bases each). The sequence was collected from an older woman with primary liver carcinoma and hepatitis B virus infection. The CDR3 nucleotides are TGTGCCTGGAGTACAGGGAGGGAGCAGTACTTC. Translated, it gives CAWSTGREQYF.